The 23 T cell receptor beta chains below were found in one sample sequenced in a study of blood T cell repertoires in COVID-19. Profiled with immunoSEQ multiplex PCR; TCRdb holds only in-frame clones, not every one. The repertoire holds 200,000 to 250,000 clones, with approximately 89% as singletons. The sample consisted of PBMCs or T cells enriched from blood (not recorded which). These receptors were taken from a woman aged 25 to 39 who had been exposed to COVID-19.

J is TRBJ1-1 and V is TRBV6-5; D is ambiguous. This CDR3 contains 15 residues. Germline CDR1 and CDR2: MNHEY and SVGAGI. Trimming cost V 2 bases and J 1 base, with 11 bases left between them. The CDR3 is CASSYRQVSNTEAFF. The CDR3, as DNA: TGTGCCAGCAGTTACCGCCAGGTATCGAACACTGAAGCTTTCTTT.

The CDR3 region is CASSEGGTGLYGYTF. DNA of the CDR3: TGTGCCAGCAGTGAAGGGGGGACAGGGCTCTATGGCTACACCTTC. The chain has TRBV25-1 and TRBJ1-2; TRBD1 aligns across 9 bases. The CDR3 extends over 15 amino acids. After removal of 2 bases from V and 4 bases from J, the junction contained 5 bases not matched to a gene. CDR1 and CDR2 from the germline V gene are MGHDK and SYGVNS.

This clone was seen just once. In nucleotides, the CDR3 is TGTGCCAGCAGCGCCCGCAGCGGGGCTAACACCGGGGAGCTGTTTTTT. Translated: CASSARSGANTGELFF. The chain is built from TRBV9 and TRBJ2-2; 7 bases agree with TRBD2. Trimming at V came to 3 bases and at J to 2 bases, leaving 7 bases not matched to a gene. Germline V gene sequence: CDR1 SGDLS, CDR2 YYNGEE. The CDR3 consists of 16 residues.

The J gene is TRBJ2-2, the V gene TRBV11-3, with a weak D call TRBD2 (5 bases). V was trimmed by 5 bases and J by 7 bases, leaving 8 bases between them. The CDR3 sequence is 12 residues long. The germline V gene encodes CDR1 SGHNT and CDR2 YENEEA. This CDR3 reads CASSVGLGELFF. As DNA, the CDR3 is TGTGCCAGCAGCGTTGGACTCGGGGAGCTGTTTTTT.

V gene TRBV5-5 combines with J gene TRBJ2-7; TRBD2 matches at 12 bases. CDR1 SGHKS and CDR2 YYEKEE come from the germline V gene (reference sequence). V dropped 1 base and J dropped 7; count of bases not matched to a gene: 6. There are 15 residues in the CDR3. In DNA form, the CDR3 reads TGTGCCAGCAGCTTGAGACTAGCGGGAGCGGGGGAGCAGTACTTC. Translated, it gives CASSLRLAGAGEQYF. Drawing the rest from reference TRBV5-5 and TRBJ2-7, the complete variable domain is DAGVTQSPTHLIKTRGQQVTLRCSPISGHKSVSWYQQVLGQGPQFIFQYYEKEERGRGNFPDRFSARQFPNYSSELNVNALLLGDSALYLCASSLRLAGAGEQYFGPGTRLTVT.

The chain recombines TRBV5-1 with TRBJ2-1, with 9 bases fitting TRBD2. The CDR3 spans 14 residues. Germline V gives CDR1 SGHRS, CDR2 YFSETQ. With 3 bases clipped from V and 5 bases from J, the junction kept 3 bases outside the gene matches. For the CDR3, the DNA is TGCGCCAGCAGCTACATAGCGGGAGACAATGAGCAGTTCTTC. It is translated as CASSYIAGDNEQFF. Based on the CDR3 plus reference TRBV5-1 and TRBJ2-1, the full variable domain is KAGVTQTPRYLIKTRGQQVTLSCSPISGHRSVSWYQQTPGQGLQFLFEYFSETQRNKGNFPGRFSGRQFSNSRSEMNVSTLELGDSALYLCASSYIAGDNEQFFGPGTRLTVL.

The rearrangement joins TRBV6-1 to TRBJ2-7; 10 bases are shared with TRBD1. This CDR3 has 15 residues. CDR1 is MNHNS, CDR2 SASEGT, per germline. The junction had 6 bases not matched to a gene; V was cut back by 5 bases and J by 2 bases. CDR3 protein: CASSSPGQGTYEQYF. DNA for the CDR3: TGTGCCAGCAGTTCCCCGGGACAGGGGACCTACGAGCAGTACTTC.

A single count supports this clone. The sample carries other DNA sequences with the same CDR3. The chain couples TRBV13 to TRBJ2-1; D perhaps matches TRBD2 (6 bases). Trimming removed 1 base at V and 4 bases at J, with 8 bases between. Germline V gene lookup returns CDR1 PRHDT and CDR2 FYEKMQ (reference sequence). This CDR3 is built from 14 residues. The CDR3 bases are TGTGCCAGCAGCTTAGCACTAGCTTACAATGAGCAGTTCTTC. It encodes CASSLALAYNEQFF.

This chain links TRBV29-1 with TRBJ2-7; perhaps TRBD2 as D (5 bases). CDR1 and CDR2 (germline): SQVTM, ANQGSEA. This CDR3 spans 12 amino acids. The germline V and J ends were trimmed by 5 bases and 4 bases, with 12 bases remaining between them. The chain's CDR3 is CSVIGLRYEQYF. The CDR3 nucleotides are TGCAGCGTTATAGGACTCAGATACGAGCAGTACTTC.

The chain uses TRBV5-1 and TRBJ2-1; 8 positions match TRBD2. The V gene's germline CDR1 is SGHRS and CDR2 YFSETQ. This CDR3 spans 16 amino acids. Losses at the gene ends were 0 bases for V and 0 bases for J; bases not matched to a gene: 2. CDR3 region: CASSLVAGGSYNEQFF. The CDR3 DNA reads as TGCGCCAGCAGCTTGGTGGCGGGAGGCTCCTACAATGAGCAGTTCTTC.

The J gene is TRBJ2-3, the V gene TRBV12-5; 9 bases are a match to TRBD1. The V segment lost 6 bases and the J segment 1 base; nucleotides outside the gene matches: 8. The CDR3 spans 16 residues. The V gene's germline CDR1 is LGHNT and CDR2 FRNRAP. The CDR3 here is CASGKQGAVGTDTQYF. As DNA, the CDR3 is TGTGCTAGTGGGAAACAGGGGGCTGTGGGCACAGATACGCAGTATTTT.

The gene calls are TRBV28 and TRBJ1-5, with 7 bases that match TRBD1. The CDR3 is made up of 14 amino acids. Germline CDR1 MDHEN, CDR2 SYDVKM. V lost 6 bases, J lost 4 bases, and 6 bases stayed unmatched. The CDR3 DNA reads TGTGCCAGCAGCTCGGGACAGCCAAATCAGCCCCAGCATTTT. This sequence encodes CASSSGQPNQPQHF.

The chain uses TRBV10-2 and TRBJ2-7; 10 bases map to TRBD2. The junction had 5 bases not matched to a gene; V was cut back by 8 bases and J by 4 bases. This CDR3 is 13 amino acids long. Germline V gene lookup returns CDR1 WSHSY and CDR2 SAAADI. CDR3 amino acids: CASHSSGSYEQYF. CDR3 in DNA: TGCGCCAGCCATTCTAGCGGGAGTTACGAGCAGTACTTC.

This clone came up a few times. The V and J genes are TRBV5-6 and TRBJ2-2; D possibly corresponds to TRBD2 (5 bases). The CDR3 runs to 16 residues. Trimming stripped 2 bases from V and 5 bases from J, with 16 bases between. The germline gives CDR1 SGHDT, CDR2 YYEEEE. For the CDR3, the DNA is TGTGCCAGCAGCTTTCTAGCTTTCGGGTATACCGGGGAGCTGTTTTTT. Its translation: CASSFLAFGYTGELFF.

V and J are TRBV5-6 and TRBJ2-6; 7 bases align to TRBD2. With 2 bases clipped from V and 2 bases from J, the junction kept 7 bases outside the gene matches. The CDR3 sequence is 17 residues long. Per germline, CDR1 SGHDT and CDR2 YYEEEE. CDR3: CASSFVREGTGANVLTF. DNA for the CDR3: TGTGCCAGCAGCTTCGTCAGGGAGGGGACTGGGGCCAACGTCCTGACTTTC.

The chain has TRBV2 and TRBJ2-7, with TRBD2 matching 9 bases. The CDR3 has 16 amino acids. J lost 0 bases, V lost 4 bases, and 7 bases had no gene match. Looked up from germline, CDR1 is SNHLY and CDR2 is FYNNEI. As DNA, the CDR3 is TGTGCCAGCAGTGGACTAGCGGAGAACCTCTCCTACGAGCAGTACTTC. It codes for CASSGLAENLSYEQYF.

CDR3 sequence reads: CASSEWIAGGNEQFF. The CDR3 coding sequence is TGTGCCAGCAGTGAATGGATAGCGGGAGGTAATGAGCAGTTCTTC. V usage is TRBV2 and J usage is TRBJ2-1; 10 bases agree with TRBD2. The germline gives CDR1 SNHLY, CDR2 FYNNEI. Trimming at V came to 2 bases and at J to 7 bases, leaving 5 bases not matched to a gene. This CDR3 has 15 residues.

This clone was detected only once. The chain has TRBV3-1 (or the pseudogene TRBV3-2) and TRBJ1-1; 11 bases are shared with TRBD1. The CDR3 totals 17 residues. CDR1 is LGHDT, CDR2 YNNKEL, per germline (reference sequence). Unmatched junction bases numbered 6, after V lost 3 bases and J lost 0 bases. The CDR3 DNA sequence: TGTGCCAGCAGCCACGGGACAGGGGGGATCATGAACACTGAAGCTTTCTTT. It codes for CASSHGTGGIMNTEAFF.

The chain combines TRBV19 with TRBJ1-5; 7 positions match TRBD1. Germline values: CDR1 LNHDA, CDR2 SQIVND (reference sequence). The V gene end was trimmed by 1 base and the J gene end by 9 bases; junction bases not matched to a gene: 6. This CDR3 contains 14 residues. The CDR3 sequence is CASSIGAGGLPQHF. The CDR3 region has the DNA TGTGCCAGTAGTATAGGGGCAGGGGGTCTGCCCCAGCATTTT.

The chain links TRBV2 to TRBJ1-6; perhaps TRBD1 as D (6 bases). The CDR3 runs 16 residues. Germline CDR1 reads SNHLY; CDR2 reads FYNNEI. The V end lost 5 bases, the J end lost 8 bases, and 19 bases lay between the germline ends. CDR3 in DNA: TGTGCCAGCAGTTCCCGGACAGACCGAGGGTATTCACCCCTCCACTTT. This codes for CASSSRTDRGYSPLHF.

The rearrangement links TRBV28 to TRBJ1-4, with D maybe TRBD1 (5 bases). Germline values: CDR1 MDHEN, CDR2 SYDVKM. The length of the CDR3 is 15 residues. Trimming left V 2 bases short and J 7 bases short, with 14 bases between. The chain's CDR3 is CASSLRARVFEKLFF. The CDR3 nucleotides read TGTGCCAGCAGTTTACGGGCCAGGGTGTTTGAAAAACTGTTTTTT.

The chain recombines TRBV19 with TRBJ1-1, with D perhaps matching TRBD1 (5 bases). CDR3 length equals 15 residues. Germline V lookup: CDR1 LNHDA, CDR2 SQIVND (reference sequence). V gave up 3 bases and J gave up 1 base, with 12 bases separating them. DNA of the CDR3: TGTGCCAGTAGTATGTATTCCAGGGCGAACACTGAAGCTTTCTTT. Translating gives CASSMYSRANTEAFF.

The chain carries TRBV9 and TRBJ1-6, with 7 bases that match TRBD1. This CDR3 has 14 residues. Looked up from germline, CDR1 is SGDLS and CDR2 is YYNGEE. V shed 1 base, J shed 7 bases, and the junction held 2 bases outside the gene matches. The DNA of the CDR3 is TGTGCCAGCAGCGTACTAGGGGGCAATTCACCCCTCCACTTT. Its protein is CASSVLGGNSPLHF.